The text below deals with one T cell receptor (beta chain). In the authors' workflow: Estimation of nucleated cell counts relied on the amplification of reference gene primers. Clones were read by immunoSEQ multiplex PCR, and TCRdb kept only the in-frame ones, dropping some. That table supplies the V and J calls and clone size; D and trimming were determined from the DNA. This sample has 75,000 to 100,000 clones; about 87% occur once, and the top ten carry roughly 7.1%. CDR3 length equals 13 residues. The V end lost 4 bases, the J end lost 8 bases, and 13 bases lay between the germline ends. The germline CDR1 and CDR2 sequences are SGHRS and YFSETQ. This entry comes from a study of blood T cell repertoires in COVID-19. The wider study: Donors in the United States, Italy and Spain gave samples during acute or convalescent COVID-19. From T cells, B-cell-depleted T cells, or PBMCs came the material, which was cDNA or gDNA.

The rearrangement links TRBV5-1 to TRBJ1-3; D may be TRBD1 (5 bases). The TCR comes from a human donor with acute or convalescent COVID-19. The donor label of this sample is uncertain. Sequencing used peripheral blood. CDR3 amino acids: CASSRAGGDTIYF. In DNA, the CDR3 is TGCGCCAGCAGCCGGGCTGGAGGGGACACCATATATTTT.